Listed below are T cell receptor beta chains from one sample, sequenced in a study of identical twins. Each CDR3 protein is one row after TCRdb ran MiXCR on the 5' RACE reads. The sample has 1.5 million to 2 million distinct CDR3 sequences, 32% seen once. Sequencing input: cord blood. Source of these receptors: a newborn girl in good health. Both conserved end residues are part of each CDR3. D genes are given only for firm matches. Clone size is not always given. Where it is, it says once, few, many or a class for expanded clones.

NA	TRBJ1-4	TRBV5-4	few	TGTGCCAGCAGCTTGGCGCCCCAAAAAGAAAAACTGTTTTTT	CASSLAPQKEKLFF
NA	TRBJ2-5	TRBV5-1	NA	TGCGCCAGCAGCTCCCTTTTCCAAGAGACCCAGTACTTC	CASSSLFQETQYF
TRBD2	TRBJ2-3	TRBV5-1	NA	TGCGCCAGCAGCGGAACGGCGGGGGGCGTAGATACGCAGTATTTT	CASSGTAGGVDTQYF
NA	TRBJ1-1	TRBV4-2	NA	TGTGCCAGCAGCCAACCTGGGGGGGAGAAAGCTTTCTTT	CASSQPGGEKAFF
NA	TRBJ1-5	TRBV18	few	TGTGCCAGCTCACCAGGGGTCGGCAATCAGCCCCAGCATTTT	CASSPGVGNQPQHF
NA	TRBJ1-5	TRBV7-9	NA	TGTGCCAGCAGCTTGTGGAACCGTACGGGGGCTCATCAGCCCCAGCATTTT	CASSLWNRTGAHQPQHF
NA	TRBJ2-7	TRBV12-3/TRBV12-4	many	TGTGCCAGCAGTTTACCTCGCGACAGGTTCTACGAGCAGTACTTC	CASSLPRDRFYEQYF
NA	TRBJ2-1	TRBV6-1	NA	TGTGCCAGCAGTGAACCCGACACGTACAATGAGCAGTTCTTC	CASSEPDTYNEQFF
TRBD2	TRBJ2-1	TRBV5-4	NA	TGTGCCAGCAGGGCGACTAGCGGGGGCCGAACCTACAATGAGCAGTTCTTC	CASRATSGGRTYNEQFF
TRBD1	TRBJ1-1	TRBV27	NA	TGTGCCAGCAGGAAACAGGGGGGCAACACTGAAGCTTTCTTT	CASRKQGGNTEAFF
NA	TRBJ1-5	TRBV20-1	NA	TGCAGTGCTAGAGCGGGGGGACGGGGTCAGCCCCAGCATTTT	CSARAGGRGQPQHF
TRBD2	TRBJ2-5	TRBV12-3/TRBV12-4	NA	TGTGCCAGCAGCTCGACGGGAGGGGCCCGAGAGACCCAGTACTTC	CASSSTGGARETQYF
NA	TRBJ2-5	TRBV29-1	NA	TGTAGCCCAAAGGGGGAGCAGTACTTC	CSPKGEQYF
NA	TRBJ2-7	TRBV7-2	NA	TGTGCCAGCAGCGATGCACTCGAGCAGTACTTC	CASSDALEQYF
TRBD1	TRBJ2-3	TRBV7-9	few	TGTGCCAGCAGCCCTAGACAGGGGGCTAGGGATACGCAGTATTTT	CASSPRQGARDTQYF
TRBD2	TRBJ2-5	TRBV4-2	NA	TGTGCCAGCAGCCGAGGAAGCGGGGGGGTATTAGAGACCCAGTACTTC	CASSRGSGGVLETQYF
NA	TRBJ2-5	TRBV5-6	NA	TGTGCCAGCAGCTTACGTTCAGTGACCCAGTACTTC	CASSLRSVTQYF
NA	TRBJ2-5	TRBV7-6	NA	TGTGCCAGCAGCTTATTAGCCCCTTCGGAGACCCAGTACTTC	CASSLLAPSETQYF
NA	TRBJ2-1	TRBV7-9	NA	TGTGCCAGCAGCACACTAAGCATCAACAATGAGCAGTTCTTC	CASSTLSINNEQFF
TRBD2	TRBJ2-7	TRBV29-1	many	TGCAGCGTAACGAGGACTAGCAGCTACGAGCAGTACTTC	CSVTRTSSYEQYF
NA	TRBJ2-7	TRBV20-1	NA	TGCAGTGCTTACTCCCGGGACAAGAGCTACGAGCAGTACTTC	CSAYSRDKSYEQYF
TRBD2	TRBJ2-4	TRBV4-1	NA	TGCGCCAGCAGCCGTGGACTAGAAAGGCAGTACTTC	CASSRGLERQYF
TRBD2	TRBJ2-7	TRBV7-2	NA	TGTGCCAGCAGCTTTACGGGACTAGTAATGGGGGAGCAGTACTTC	CASSFTGLVMGEQYF
NA	TRBJ2-3	TRBV15	few	TGTGCCACCAGCAGGGTTTTAGCAGATACGCAGTATTTT	CATSRVLADTQYF
NA	TRBJ2-7	TRBV21-1	many	TGTGCCAGCAGCAACCTTGACAGCCTCTCCTACGAGCAGTACTTC	CASSNLDSLSYEQYF
TRBD1	TRBJ2-7	TRBV28	few	TGTGCCAGCGCAGATTCCGGGACAGCTCTTTACGAGCAGTACTTC	CASADSGTALYEQYF
TRBD1	TRBJ2-1	TRBV12-3/TRBV12-4	NA	TGTGCCAGCAGTTTTCGATCCCTTTTTGACAGGGGGCTTTCCTACAATGAGCAGTTCTTC	CASSFRSLFDRGLSYNEQFF
NA	TRBJ1-2	TRBV4-1	NA	TGCGCCAGCAGCCCAAGAGTCCTCTCCCTCCCCTATGGCTACACCTTC	CASSPRVLSLPYGYTF
NA	TRBJ2-1	TRBV7-2	few	TGTGCCAGCAGCTTAGCCTCGAGCTCCTACAATGAGCTGTTCTTC	CASSLASSSYNELFF
NA	TRBJ1-4	TRBV6-6	NA	TGTGCCAGCAGTTACTCCGGGAGCGGAACTAATGAAAAACTGTTTTTT	CASSYSGSGTNEKLFF
NA	TRBJ1-6	TRBV20-1	NA	TGCAGTGCTAGAGTCACCCTCTCCTATAATTCACCCCTCCACTTT	CSARVTLSYNSPLHF
TRBD2	TRBJ2-1	TRBV2	NA	TGTGCCAGCAGTGTTGAGCGGGGAGACAATGAGCAGTTCTTC	CASSVERGDNEQFF
TRBD2	TRBJ2-3	TRBV27	NA	TGTGCCAGCAGTTTATCGGGCGGGGTAGCGGGAATAGATACGCAGTATTTT	CASSLSGGVAGIDTQYF
TRBD2	TRBJ2-1	TRBV4-2	NA	TGTGCCAGCAGCCACATTAGCGGGGGGGCTTACAATGAGCAGTTCTTC	CASSHISGGAYNEQFF
NA	TRBJ2-4	TRBV6-6	NA	TGTGCCAGGAGGGTAACGGGTAAACGGGCCAAAAACATTCAGTACTTC	CARRVTGKRAKNIQYF
NA	TRBJ1-2	TRBV16	NA	TGTGCCAGCAGCCACAAACCCCCTGATAACTATGGCTACACCTTC	CASSHKPPDNYGYTF
TRBD1	TRBJ1-4	TRBV4-1	NA	TGCGCCAGCAGCCTACATTCGACAGGGGGAATGGAAAAACTGTTTTTT	CASSLHSTGGMEKLFF
TRBD1	TRBJ1-5	TRBV6-1	NA	TGTGCCAGCAGACGAAAGGGGACAGGTGGTCAGCCCCAGCATTTT	CASRRKGTGGQPQHF
TRBD1	TRBJ1-1	TRBV18	NA	TGTGCCAGCTCACCGCTACAGGGGCTAGCTTTCTTT	CASSPLQGLAFF
NA	TRBJ1-2	TRBV10-3	NA	TGTGCCATCCCCGGGACTAACTATGGCTACACCTTC	CAIPGTNYGYTF
NA	TRBJ2-4	TRBV12-5	NA	TGTGCTAGTGGTTTGGTAACTAGCCCGAATTGCGGAGGCAAAAACATTCAGTACTTC	CASGLVTSPNCGGKNIQYF
NA	TRBJ2-3	TRBV25-1	NA	TGTGCCAGCAGTAAATCAGCTCCGGTAGGGCAGTATTTT	CASSKSAPVGQYF
TRBD2	TRBJ2-5	TRBV4-2	NA	TGTGCCAGCAGCCAAGAATTTCGGCGGGGGGGCCTCAATGAGCAGTACTTC	CASSQEFRRGGLNEQYF
NA	TRBJ1-6	TRBV7-9	NA	TGTGCCAGCAGCTTAGTGGGGGCAGAGTCACCCCTCCACTTT	CASSLVGAESPLHF
NA	TRBJ2-1	TRBV5-1	many	TGCGCCAGCAGCTGGGGCGGGCAGGGTCTCGATGAGCAGTTCTTC	CASSWGGQGLDEQFF
NA	TRBJ2-7	TRBV20-1	few	TGCAGTGCTAAGAGGGACTTCTCCTACGAGCAGTACTTC	CSAKRDFSYEQYF
TRBD2	TRBJ2-7	TRBV3-1	NA	TGTGCCAGCAGCCAAGGACTAGCGGGAGCCTACAATGAGCAGTACTTC	CASSQGLAGAYNEQYF